This section outlines one TCR beta chain sequence together with its context. The CDR3 consists of 14 residues. Trimming took off 8 bases at V and 4 bases at J, with 18 bases between the two ends. Germline values: CDR1 MDHEN, CDR2 SYDVKM. This record comes from a study of control samples from healthy donors and cancer patients. Profiled with immunoSEQ multiplex PCR; TCRdb holds only in-frame clones, not every one. Among 2,000 to 2,500 clones, approximately 97% were seen once, and the ten largest hold roughly 1.8%. The chain recombines TRBV28 with TRBJ2-7; D is possibly TRBD1 (5 bases). This TCR was sampled from a man aged 70 or older with head and neck cancer. The sequenced material came from PBMCs. DNA for the CDR3: TGTGCCAGCCTCTCCGCCAGGGAATTATACGAGCAGTACTTC. It codes for CASLSARELYEQYF.